This TCR beta chain was captured in a study of vaccination and CD4 T cells after COVID-19. Study at large: Six males and four females, two Hispanic, made up the convalescents. Overlapping spike pools from SARS-CoV-2 and HCoV-NL63, HCoV-OC43 and HCoV-229E served as culture stimuli. Participants were vaccinated with two doses, given as either BNT162b2 or mRNA-1273 vaccine.

Indicated time point: late sampling 161 to 241 days after vaccination in three convalescent patients. Treatment of the sample: roughly nine-day PBMC culture with coronavirus spike peptide pools or control peptides (ViraFEST assay). The study, taken as a whole, reports: Only post-vaccination samples contained a median approximately 84% of the reactive clones in convalescent patients.

CD4+ T cells that had been cultured provided DNA sequenced with the Oncomine TCR Beta short-read assay. TCRdb fed the PCR reads into MiXCR, producing one record per CDR3 protein. This sample has 17,000 or so distinct CDR3 sequences, with roughly half found just once. With respect to this clonotype: Its specificity is not known.

The V and J ends lost 2 bases and 0 bases, in that order; junction bases with no gene match: 4. The CDR3 has 18 residues. CDR1 MNHEY and CDR2 SVGAGI come from the germline V gene. The TCR sequence derives from a human donor who had recovered from COVID-19. The chain links TRBV6-5 to TRBJ2-7, with 16 bases that match TRBD2. The sequencing used CD4+ T cells from blood, cultured in vitro, collected about 7 months after SARS-CoV-2 vaccination. The CDR3 region is CASSYRGLAGGPSYEQYF. The CDR3 region has the DNA TGTGCCAGCAGTTACCGGGGACTAGCGGGAGGGCCCTCCTACGAGCAGTACTTC.